The entry below gives a single TCR beta chain sequence along with its context. Its antigen is unknown. Base qualities are missing; no much larger clone stands one base away. According to the germline V gene, CDR1 reads SGHTA and CDR2 reads FQGNSA. Counted from cysteine to phenylalanine, this CDR3 has 17 amino acids. Just CDR3 DNA is preserved here, 51 bases in frame from base 1. V is cut by 5 bases and J by 7 bases, and the space between the germline ends is 23 bases. Library preparation was by 5' RACE. The instrument was an Illumina HiSeq 2500. A second PCR of about 7 to 12 cycles was run with a J-beta primer mix and a sample-barcoded 5' primer. A unique molecular identifier was introduced onto each TCR beta cDNA molecule by a template-switch 5' adaptor carrying 12 random nucleotides. Each sample yielded at least 2.5 million CDR3-containing paired-end reads. First-strand cDNA synthesis was performed from all RNA using the Mint cDNA synthesis kit, with priming by a TRBC-specific oligonucleotide. After uracil-DNA glycosylase treatment, a first 18-cycle PCR used universal primers M1SS and BC2_uni_R on all cDNA. In the paper's pipeline: For normalization, 1 million high-quality reads were randomly selected from each sample, with every read carrying a distinct molecular identifier. Reads with shared molecular identifiers were discarded instead of being binned into consensus sequences. MiTCR, with a Q25 quality threshold and the strictest error-elimination algorithm, was used for CDR3 identification, clonotype clustering and error correction. A nonparametric unseen species model using Euler transformation provided a lower-bound estimate of total TCR beta diversity. TCRdb itself trimmed the public reads at Q25 with fastp, ran MiXCR and retained productive beta chains. When rows share a CDR3 protein, they turn into one entry using the most common DNA and genes. In this record, the V and J calls reflect TCRdb's handling and not the investigators' own analysis. Within this sample are just under 750,000 distinct CDR3 sequences, with approximately 22% of them counted one time only. Around 21% of the sample goes to the ten largest clones.

The approximately 40 donors, aged about 6 to 95 years, were systemically healthy Caucasian individuals from Russia. Approximately 9.3 milliliters of peripheral blood were collected from each donor into EDTA-treated Vacutainer tubes. Ficoll-Paque density-gradient centrifugation was used to isolate PBMCs, with at least 7 million per sample. Trizol reagent was used to extract total RNA from the PBMCs, yielding at least 5.5 micrograms per sample. For every donor, an aliquot of PBMCs went through flow cytometry to measure the percentages of naive CD45RAhigh/CD27high T cells. The data derive from a study of blood T cells in healthy people across ages (dated by TCRdb to between 2015 and 2016). The study in broad terms: Template switching captured roughly one uniquely barcoded TCR beta cDNA molecule per two T cells in model experiments. To track age-related changes in TCR beta repertoire diversity, the study relied on deep sequencing normalized with unique cDNA molecular identifiers. Donors of different ages were randomly distributed across sequencing lanes to avoid experimental bias. The donors were divided into four age groups: young (average roughly 15 years), middle-aged (roughly 42), aged (about 61) and long-lived (about 90). Using the same blood draw, the study looked at two additional independent replicas of 1 million unique cDNA reads for two donors, one aged 18 to 30 and the other aged 80 or older.

Results the study describes overall, beyond this receptor: The CMV infection status of donors was not known, potentially confounding age-related changes in expanded clonotypes. Estimates of total diversity from one million sequenced T cells were regarded as lower bounds and underestimates. Since profiling was done on bulk unsorted PBMCs, naive and antigen-experienced compartments could not be conclusively compared. Observed TCR beta diversity per million T cells fell roughly linearly with age, and a significant reduction was already apparent by age roughly 40. Compared with the aged group, the long-lived group had more naive CD4+ T cells, fewer expanded clones and increased TCR diversity, suggesting age selection. Observed TCR beta diversity correlated strongly with the percentage of naive T cells measured by flow cytometry.

The sequenced sample consisted of blood. This chain joins TRBV7-2 to TRBJ2-2, with TRBD2 tentatively as D gene (6 bases match). The clonotype comes from a man aged 70 or older in good health. The DNA sequence is given as TGTGCCAGCAGCCGGCCGGGACTCGCCCAAACAGGCGGGGAGCTGTTTTTT. The translation is CASSRPGLAQTGGELFF.